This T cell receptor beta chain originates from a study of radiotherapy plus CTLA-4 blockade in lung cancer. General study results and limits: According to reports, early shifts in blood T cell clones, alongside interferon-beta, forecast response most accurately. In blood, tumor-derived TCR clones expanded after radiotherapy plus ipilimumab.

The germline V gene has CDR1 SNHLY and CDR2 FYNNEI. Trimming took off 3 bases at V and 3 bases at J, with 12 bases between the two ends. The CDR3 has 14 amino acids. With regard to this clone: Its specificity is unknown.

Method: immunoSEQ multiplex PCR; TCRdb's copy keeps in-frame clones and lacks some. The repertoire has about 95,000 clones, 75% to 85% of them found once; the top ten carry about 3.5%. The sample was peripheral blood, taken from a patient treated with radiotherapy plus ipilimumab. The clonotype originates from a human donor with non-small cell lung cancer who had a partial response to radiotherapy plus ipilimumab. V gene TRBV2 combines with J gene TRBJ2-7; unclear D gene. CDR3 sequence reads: CASSERPAVYEQYF. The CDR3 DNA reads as TGTGCCAGCAGTGAGCGCCCCGCCGTCTACGAGCAGTACTTC.